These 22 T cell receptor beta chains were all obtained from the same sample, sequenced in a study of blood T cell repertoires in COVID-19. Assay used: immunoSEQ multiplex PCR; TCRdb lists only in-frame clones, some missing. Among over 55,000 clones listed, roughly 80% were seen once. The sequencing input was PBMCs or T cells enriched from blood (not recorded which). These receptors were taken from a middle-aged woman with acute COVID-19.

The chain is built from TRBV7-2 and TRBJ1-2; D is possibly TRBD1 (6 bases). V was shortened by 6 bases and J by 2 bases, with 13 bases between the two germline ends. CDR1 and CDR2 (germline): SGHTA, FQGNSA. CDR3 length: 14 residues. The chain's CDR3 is CASRQQGTNYGYTF. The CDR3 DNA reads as TGTGCCAGCAGGCAACAGGGAACCAACTATGGCTACACCTTC. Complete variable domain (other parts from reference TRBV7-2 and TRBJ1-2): GAGVSQSPSNKVTEKGKDVELRCDPISGHTALYWYRQSLGQGLEFLIYFQGNSAPDKSGLPSDRFSAERTGGSVSTLTIQRTQQEDSAVYLCASRQQGTNYGYTFGSGTRLTVV.

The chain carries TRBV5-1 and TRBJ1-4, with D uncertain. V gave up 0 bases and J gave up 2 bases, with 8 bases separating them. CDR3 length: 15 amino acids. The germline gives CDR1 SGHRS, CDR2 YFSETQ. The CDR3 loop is CASSLVTATNEKLFF. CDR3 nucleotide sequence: TGCGCCAGCAGCTTGGTCACAGCTACTAATGAAAAACTGTTTTTT.

The DNA of the CDR3 is TGTGCCAGCAGCGTAGATCCTAGCGGGGGGGTAATGTACAATGAGCAGTTCTTC. Encoded protein: CASSVDPSGGVMYNEQFF. The chain uses TRBV9 and TRBJ2-1; TRBD2 matches 12 bases. This CDR3 comprises 18 residues. V was pared by 0 bases and J by 4 bases, with 8 bases of the junction left unmatched. From germline, CDR1 is SGDLS and CDR2 YYNGEE.

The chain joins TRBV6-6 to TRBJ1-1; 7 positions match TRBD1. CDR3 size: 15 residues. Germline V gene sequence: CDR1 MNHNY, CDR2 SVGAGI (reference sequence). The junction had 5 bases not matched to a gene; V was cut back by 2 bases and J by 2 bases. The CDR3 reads CASSYPEGGNTEAFF. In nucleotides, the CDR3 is TGTGCCAGCAGTTACCCCGAAGGGGGCAACACTGAAGCTTTCTTT.

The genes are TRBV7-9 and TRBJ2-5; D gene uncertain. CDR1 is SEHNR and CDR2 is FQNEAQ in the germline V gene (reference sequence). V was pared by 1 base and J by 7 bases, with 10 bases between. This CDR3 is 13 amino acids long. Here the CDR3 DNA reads TGTGCCAGCAGCTTAGGACTTGTTGGGACCCAGTACTTC. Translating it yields CASSLGLVGTQYF.

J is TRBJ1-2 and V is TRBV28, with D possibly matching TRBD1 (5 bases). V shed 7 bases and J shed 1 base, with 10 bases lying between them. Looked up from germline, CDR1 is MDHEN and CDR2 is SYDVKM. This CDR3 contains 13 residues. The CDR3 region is CASTRQINYGYTF. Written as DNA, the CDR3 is TGTGCCAGCACCCGACAGATTAACTATGGCTACACCTTC.

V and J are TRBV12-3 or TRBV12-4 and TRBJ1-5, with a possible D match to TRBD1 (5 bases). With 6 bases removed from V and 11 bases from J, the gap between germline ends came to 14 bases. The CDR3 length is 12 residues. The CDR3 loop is CASSSGGRAQHF. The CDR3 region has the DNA TGTGCCAGCAGCTCCGGGGGACGGGCCCAGCATTTT.

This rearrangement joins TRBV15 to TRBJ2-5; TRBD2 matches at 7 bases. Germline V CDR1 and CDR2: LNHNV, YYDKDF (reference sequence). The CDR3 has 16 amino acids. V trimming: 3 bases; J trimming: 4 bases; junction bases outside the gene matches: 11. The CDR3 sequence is CATSRTIPSGAETQYF. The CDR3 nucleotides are TGTGCCACCAGCAGGACGATTCCAAGCGGGGCAGAGACCCAGTACTTC.

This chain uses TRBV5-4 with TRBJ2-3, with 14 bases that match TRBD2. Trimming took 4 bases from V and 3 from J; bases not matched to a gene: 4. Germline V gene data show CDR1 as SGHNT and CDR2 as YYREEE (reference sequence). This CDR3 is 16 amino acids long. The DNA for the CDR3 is TGTGCCAGCAGCCCCGGGACTAGCGGGAGTACAGATACGCAGTATTTT. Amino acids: CASSPGTSGSTDTQYF.

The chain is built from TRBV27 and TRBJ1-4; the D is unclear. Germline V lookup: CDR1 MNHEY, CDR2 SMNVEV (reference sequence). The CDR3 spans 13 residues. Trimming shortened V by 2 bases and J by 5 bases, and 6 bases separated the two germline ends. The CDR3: CASSLRRNEKLFF. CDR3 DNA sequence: TGTGCCAGCAGTTTACGGCGGAATGAAAAACTGTTTTTT. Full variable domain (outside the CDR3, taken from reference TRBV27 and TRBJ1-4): EAQVTQNPRYLITVTGKKLTVTCSQNMNHEYMSWYRQDPGLGLRQIYYSMNVEVTDKGDVPEGYKVSRKEKRNFPLILESPSPNQTSLYFCASSLRRNEKLFFGSGTQLSVL.

The CDR3: CASSRAGVPPSYNEQFF. The CDR3 DNA is TGTGCCAGCAGTCGAGCGGGCGTCCCCCCCTCCTACAATGAGCAGTTCTTC. The rearrangement links TRBV28 to TRBJ2-1, with D maybe TRBD2 (6 bases). The ends were cut back, 5 bases at V and 0 bases at J, with 17 bases in the middle. The CDR3 length is 17 residues. Germline V gene sequence: CDR1 MDHEN, CDR2 SYDVKM.

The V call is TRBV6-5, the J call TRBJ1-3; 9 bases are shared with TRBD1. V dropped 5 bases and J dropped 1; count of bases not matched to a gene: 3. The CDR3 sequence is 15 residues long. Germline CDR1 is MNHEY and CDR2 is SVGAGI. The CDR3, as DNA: TGTGCCAGCAGTAGAGACAGGGGGTCTGGAAACACCATATATTTT. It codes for CASSRDRGSGNTIYF.

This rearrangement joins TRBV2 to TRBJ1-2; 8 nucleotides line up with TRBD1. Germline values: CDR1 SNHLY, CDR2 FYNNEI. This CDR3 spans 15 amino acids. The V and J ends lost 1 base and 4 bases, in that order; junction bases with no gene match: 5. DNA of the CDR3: TGTGCCAGCAGTGAAGGACAGGGGACGATCTATGGCTACACCTTC. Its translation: CASSEGQGTIYGYTF.

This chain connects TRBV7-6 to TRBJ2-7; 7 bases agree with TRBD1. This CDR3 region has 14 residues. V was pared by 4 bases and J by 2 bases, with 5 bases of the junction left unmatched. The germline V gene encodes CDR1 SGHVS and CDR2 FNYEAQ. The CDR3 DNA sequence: TGTGCCAGCAGCTCAAACAGGGGAGCCTACGAGCAGTACTTC. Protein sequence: CASSSNRGAYEQYF.

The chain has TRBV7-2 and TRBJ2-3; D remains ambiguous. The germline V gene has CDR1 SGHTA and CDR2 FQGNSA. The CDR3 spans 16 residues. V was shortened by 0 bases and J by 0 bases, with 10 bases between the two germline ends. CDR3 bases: TGTGCCAGCAGCTTAGCTCGCAGTTCTAGCACAGATACGCAGTATTTT. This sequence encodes CASSLARSSSTDTQYF.

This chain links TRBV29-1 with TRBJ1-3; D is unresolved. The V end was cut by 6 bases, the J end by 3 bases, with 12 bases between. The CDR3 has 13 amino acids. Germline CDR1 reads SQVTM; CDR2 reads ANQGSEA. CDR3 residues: CSVDEGVGNTIYF. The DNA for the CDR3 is TGCAGCGTCGATGAGGGTGTTGGAAACACCATATATTTT. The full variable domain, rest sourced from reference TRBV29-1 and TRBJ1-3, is SAVISQKPSRDICQRGTSLTIQCQVDSQVTMMFWYRQQPGQSLTLIATANQGSEATYESGFVIDKFPISRPNLTFSTLTVSNMSPEDSSIYLCSVDEGVGNTIYFGEGSWLTVV.

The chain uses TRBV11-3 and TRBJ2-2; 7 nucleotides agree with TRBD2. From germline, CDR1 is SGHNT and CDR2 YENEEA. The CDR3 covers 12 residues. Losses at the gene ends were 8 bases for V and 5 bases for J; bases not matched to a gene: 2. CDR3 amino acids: CASGRATGELFF. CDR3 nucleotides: TGTGCCAGCGGGAGGGCTACCGGGGAGCTGTTTTTT.

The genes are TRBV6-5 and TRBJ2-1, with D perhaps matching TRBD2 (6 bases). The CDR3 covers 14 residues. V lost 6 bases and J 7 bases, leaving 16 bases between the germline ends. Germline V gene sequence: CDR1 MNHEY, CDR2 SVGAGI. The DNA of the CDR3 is TGTGCCAGCAGCCCACTCTGGGGGGAGAATGAGCAGTTCTTC. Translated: CASSPLWGENEQFF.

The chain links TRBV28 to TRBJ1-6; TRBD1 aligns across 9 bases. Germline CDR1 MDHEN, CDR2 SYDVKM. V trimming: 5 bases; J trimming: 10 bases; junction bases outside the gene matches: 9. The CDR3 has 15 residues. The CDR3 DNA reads TGTGCCAGCAGTCCCCGGACAGGGGTTGTGTCACCCCTCCACTTT. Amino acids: CASSPRTGVVSPLHF. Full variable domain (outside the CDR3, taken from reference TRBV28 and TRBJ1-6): DVKVTQSSRYLVKRTGEKVFLECVQDMDHENMFWYRQDPGLGLRLIYFSYDVKMKEKGDIPEGYSVSREKKERFSLILESASTNQTSMYLCASSPRTGVVSPLHFGNGTRLTVT.

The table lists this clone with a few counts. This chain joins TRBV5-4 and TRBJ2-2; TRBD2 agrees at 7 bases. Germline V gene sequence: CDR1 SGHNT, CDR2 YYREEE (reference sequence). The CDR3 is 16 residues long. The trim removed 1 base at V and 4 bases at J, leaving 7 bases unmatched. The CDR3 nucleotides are TGTGCCAGCAGCTTGACGGGGGGTTTGAGCACCGGGGAGCTGTTTTTT. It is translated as CASSLTGGLSTGELFF. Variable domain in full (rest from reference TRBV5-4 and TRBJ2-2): ETGVTQSPTHLIKTRGQQVTLRCSSQSGHNTVSWYQQALGQGPQFIFQYYREEENGRGNFPPRFSGLQFPNYSSELNVNALELDDSALYLCASSLTGGLSTGELFFGEGSRLTVL.

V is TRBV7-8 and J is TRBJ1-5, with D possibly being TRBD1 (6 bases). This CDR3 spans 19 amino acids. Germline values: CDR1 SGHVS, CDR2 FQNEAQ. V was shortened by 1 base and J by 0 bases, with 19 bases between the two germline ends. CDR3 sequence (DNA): TGTGCCAGCAGCTTAGATCGAGCAAAGGGACAATATAGCAATCAGCCCCAGCATTTT. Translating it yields CASSLDRAKGQYSNQPQHF.

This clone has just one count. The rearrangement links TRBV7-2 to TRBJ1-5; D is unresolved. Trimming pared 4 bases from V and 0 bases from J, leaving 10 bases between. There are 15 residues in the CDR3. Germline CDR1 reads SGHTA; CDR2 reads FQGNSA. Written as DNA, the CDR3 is TGTGCCAGCAGCTCTCGAGCTCATAGCAATCAGCCCCAGCATTTT. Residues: CASSSRAHSNQPQHF.